The source of this T cell receptor beta chain is a study of shared clonotypes between healthy human individuals (dated by TCRdb to between 2020 and 2021). Turning to the overall study: The cohort included three men and a couple of women between 18 and 49 years of age. For each donor, CD4 naive and CD4 memory were each run on three plates, CD8 naive on two plates, and CD8 memory on one plate. To estimate repertoire size and how much clonotype sharing occurs between individuals, the study deeply sequenced the blood TCR repertoires of several healthy adults. Libraries were prepared and TCR repertoires were sequenced by different laboratories using diverse techniques, in order to increase sequencing depth and limit assay-specific biases. Each donor's leukapheresis produced roughly between roughly 0.85 and 10 billion PBMCs.

This clone was counted only a few times. The clone's antigen remains unknown. There are no base qualities to consult, and no much larger clone falls within one base. For the CD8 naive samples, CD45RO-negative cells were positively selected for CCR7, yielding a CD45RA+CCR7+ population from which TemRA cells were excluded. The donors were healthy, HIV-negative adults with no recently reported acute infections or vaccinations. Only Caucasian adults living in Nashville, Tennessee, USA were represented among the donors. Blood was collected by leukapheresis, and PBMCs were isolated by Ficoll-Histopaque density gradient centrifugation and then cryopreserved in liquid nitrogen vapor phase. Analytical flow cytometry was used to check the purity and quantity of every magnetically sorted T cell population. Each sorted fraction had its genomic DNA isolated and then quantified by UV absorbance on a Nanodrop 2000c.

Study-wide findings and limitations: Sampling was limited to blood, and TCR repertoires in tissue likely differ from TCR repertoires in blood. Pairwise subsampling indicated that sequencing depth was expected to affect the degree of clonotype sharing among donors. Clonotypes shared by all four sorted-subset donors showed higher generation probabilities than non-shared clonotypes. Incomplete sequencing was indicated by rarefaction of sorted-subset datasets, despite the large sequencing depth. Because the study included a small number of donors, the genetic and exposure-history diversity represented was limited. When a few donors were compared, the shared fraction of clonotypes was 5% to 6.5% for naive CD4, about 4% for naive CD8, 2.3% for memory CD4, and 0.3% to 0.5% for memory CD8. Estimated clonotype richness was generally larger for naive than for memory subsets.

Using the deep immunoSEQ assay, multiplex PCR amplified TCR CDR3 regions from genomic DNA. Genomic DNA extracted from each cell subset was distributed evenly over all wells of several immunoSEQ 96-well plates, and each plate served as one replicate. Each replicate PCR for sorted subsets received around 200 ng genomic DNA, equal to around 32,000 T cell genomes. Purified libraries were quantified with a Qubit 3.0 fluorometer, sized on a Bioanalyzer 2100, and re-quantified with the KAPA Library Quantification kit. Every immunoSEQ 96-well plate was sequenced on a separate single-read 150-cycle Illumina NextSeq 550 flow cell. In the original analysis: The immunoSEQ output contained only junctional sequences without quality scores, so filtering could not match that applied to full-length reads. To assign V/J genes and CDR3, sequences were annotated against IMGT germline references using PyIR, a Python wrapper for IgBLAST v1.9. Reads were filtered out if the reads had weak V/J assignments (E-value above 1e-6), no CDR3, stop codons, out-of-frame junctions, or ambiguous translated residues. V3J clonotypes were defined as sequences sharing the same inferred V gene, J gene, and CDR3 amino acid sequence. Percentage overlap between repertoires was computed as shared unique clonotypes divided by the size of the smaller repertoire. RTK rarefaction, the Chao1 estimator, and Recon v2.1 estimates of unobserved clonotypes were used to assess repertoire richness. Generation probabilities were computed with OLGA for all TCRbeta clonotypes obtained by the gDNA method from a few donors. TCRdb re-hosts the immuneACCESS table, in-frame sequences only. Its copies lack some clones; in the studies checked, an unresolved V gene accounts for under half of them, and the cause for the rest is not known. V, J and clone size are those of that table, while D and trimming were read from the DNA. In all, the sample holds around 1.9 million clones, and roughly 91% of those were seen once. The ten biggest clones cover under 2% of the sample.

The sequence came from a man between 18 and 35 years old in good health. Some clones in this sample may be carry-over from other donors' samples. Sequenced: naive CD8+ T cells from PBMCs. The sample's cell subset or site label, decoded: CD45RA+CCR7+.

CDR3 reads: CAWSWASDGYTF. The nucleotides are TGTGCCTGGAGTTGGGCCTCCGATGGCTACACCTTC. The chain is assembled from TRBV30 and TRBJ1-2; no D gene is confidently identified. V sheds 2 bases and J sheds 6 bases, leaving 10 bases between their ends. CDR1 and CDR2, looked up from the germline V gene (reference sequence), are GTSNPN and SVGIG. Reading from cysteine to phenylalanine, the CDR3 counts 12 amino acids. Only the CDR3 region is kept as DNA, spanning 36 bases read in frame from base 1.